This entry lists 21 T cell receptor beta chains sequenced from one sample in a study of blood T cell repertoires in COVID-19. Assay used: immunoSEQ multiplex PCR; TCRdb lists only in-frame clones, some missing. This sample carries 200,000 to 250,000 clones, around 90% of them seen once, and the ten largest clones take 2% to 3%. Sequenced input: peripheral blood. Every receptor here comes from a man in his thirties or forties with COVID-19, enrolled during active disease.

Concerning this clone itself: Additional DNA sequences in this sample encode the identical CDR3. The chain has TRBV5-1 and TRBJ1-2, with a weak D call TRBD1 (5 bases). The length of the CDR3 is 13 residues. CDR1 is SGHRS and CDR2 is YFSETQ in the germline V gene. V lost 4 bases to trimming and J lost 1 base, with 8 bases between them. CDR3 sequence (DNA): TGCGCCAGCAGCCGAGACAGTAACTATGGCTACACCTTC. It encodes CASSRDSNYGYTF.

This clone was seen just once. This chain links TRBV27 with TRBJ1-4, with 8 bases identical to TRBD1. The CDR3 contains 15 residues. Germline-derived CDR1 and CDR2 are MNHEY and SMNVEV (reference sequence). The trim removed 6 bases at V and 4 bases at J, leaving 7 bases unmatched. The CDR3 spells CASRPQGAGNEKLFF. In DNA form, the CDR3 reads TGTGCCAGCAGACCGCAGGGGGCCGGTAATGAAAAACTGTTTTTT.

The chain couples TRBV14 to TRBJ1-2, with D tentatively TRBD1 (5 bases). The length of the CDR3 is 13 residues. The V end lost 1 base, the J end lost 3 bases, and 6 bases lay between the germline ends. CDR1 and CDR2 from the germline V gene are SGHDN and FVKESK. In DNA form, the CDR3 reads TGTGCCAGCAGCCAAGCGGGGGACTATGGCTACACCTTC. It yields the protein CASSQAGDYGYTF.

The rearrangement links TRBV6-6 to TRBJ1-4; D perhaps matches TRBD1 (6 bases). The germline CDR1 and CDR2 sequences are MNHNY and SVGAGI (reference sequence). The CDR3 loop spans 16 amino acids. V lost 2 bases, J lost 4 bases, and 14 bases lay in between. The CDR3 loop reads CASSYLQGPDNEKLFF. CDR3 bases: TGTGCCAGCAGTTACCTACAGGGACCCGATAATGAAAAACTGTTTTTT.

The chain recombines TRBV5-4 with TRBJ1-1, with 7 bases matching TRBD1. This CDR3 comprises 14 residues. CDR1 is SGHNT and CDR2 is YYREEE in the germline V gene (reference sequence). The V and J ends lost 2 bases and 6 bases, in that order; junction bases with no gene match: 7. The CDR3 here is CASSFDRAPAEAFF. CDR3 DNA sequence: TGTGCCAGCAGCTTTGACAGGGCCCCCGCTGAAGCTTTCTTT.

This chain uses TRBV4-3 with TRBJ2-3; D perhaps matches TRBD1 (6 bases). The CDR3 is 18 amino acids. The germline gives CDR1 LGHNA, CDR2 YSLEER. Trimming removed 5 bases from V and 0 bases from J, with 21 bases in between. Here the CDR3 reads CASSYQLRTAQSTDTQYF. The CDR3 DNA reads as TGCGCCAGCAGCTACCAGCTAAGGACAGCCCAGAGCACAGATACGCAGTATTTT.

The V and J genes are TRBV12-5 and TRBJ2-3; 7 bases agree with TRBD2. CDR1 is LGHNT, CDR2 FRNRAP, per germline. CDR3 length equals 16 residues. Trimming took 1 base from V and 2 from J; bases not matched to a gene: 6. Here the CDR3 DNA reads TGTGCTAGTGGTTTGGGGGCTAGCGGCTACACAGATACGCAGTATTTT. Translated, it gives CASGLGASGYTDTQYF.

This sequence joins TRBV18 and TRBJ1-5; TRBD1 agrees at 7 bases. The CDR3 is made up of 13 amino acids. Losses at the gene ends were 3 bases for V and 5 bases for J; bases not matched to a gene: 1. CDR1 is KGHSH and CDR2 is LQKENI in the germline V gene. The CDR3 bases are TGTGCCAGCTCACCTGGGACAGATCAGCCCCAGCATTTT. Translated: CASSPGTDQPQHF.

Worth noting for this clone: This sample also contains other DNA sequences that code for the same CDR3. CDR3 protein: CASSSPGQGGYEQYF. The DNA for the CDR3 is TGTGCCAGCAGTTCCCCTGGACAGGGTGGGTACGAGCAGTACTTC. This chain uses TRBV28 with TRBJ2-7, with TRBD1 matching over 8 bases. This CDR3 region has 15 residues. The junction had 9 bases not matched to a gene; V was cut back by 4 bases and J by 4 bases. The germline CDR1 and CDR2 sequences are MDHEN and SYDVKM.

The V gene is TRBV9, the J gene TRBJ1-1; 8 positions match TRBD1. Germline CDR1 and CDR2: SGDLS and YYNGEE. Unmatched junction bases numbered 20, after V lost 4 bases and J lost 6 bases. CDR3 size: 18 residues. CDR3 loop: CASSTRTRQGSLCPEAFF. Written as DNA, the CDR3 is TGTGCCAGCAGCACCCGGACTAGACAGGGGTCCCTTTGCCCTGAAGCTTTCTTT.

This clone was found a few times. CDR3 sequence: CAISEEALNQPQHF. Written as DNA, the CDR3 is TGTGCCATCAGTGAGGAGGCTCTAAATCAGCCCCAGCATTTT. The V call is TRBV10-3, the J call TRBJ1-5; D is ambiguous. V lost 2 bases and J lost 4, with 9 bases in between. CDR3 length: 14 amino acids. Germline CDR1 is ENHRY and CDR2 is SYGVKD.

This sequence joins TRBV7-9 and TRBJ1-2; unclear D gene. The germline CDR1 and CDR2 sequences are SEHNR and FQNEAQ (reference sequence). V lost 5 bases and J lost 4, with 11 bases in between. The CDR3 is made up of 13 amino acids. CDR3 sequence (DNA): TGTGCCAGCAGCCCCGGGTCTCTCTATGGCTACACCTTC. This encodes CASSPGSLYGYTF.

J is TRBJ2-3 and V is TRBV5-1; TRBD2 matches 10 bases. Germline CDR1 is SGHRS and CDR2 is YFSETQ. The J segment lost 1 base and the V segment lost 4 bases, leaving 6 bases of the junction unmatched. The CDR3 length is 16 residues. The chain's CDR3 is CASSRTGTSGTDTQYF. The CDR3 coding sequence is TGCGCCAGCAGCCGTACCGGGACTAGCGGCACAGATACGCAGTATTTT.

The CDR3 DNA sequence: TGTGCCAGCAGCCCGGCCCTGGGAGGTTCACCCCTCCACTTT. Protein: CASSPALGGSPLHF. The chain carries TRBV5-4 and TRBJ1-6; D is ambiguous. Trimming took 4 bases from V and 9 from J, leaving 14 bases between them. The germline V gene encodes CDR1 SGHNT and CDR2 YYREEE (reference sequence). This CDR3 has 14 residues.

The chain couples TRBV7-9 to TRBJ1-1, with 7 bases matching TRBD1. The CDR3 extends over 14 amino acids. V lost 6 bases, J lost 4 bases, and 8 bases stayed unmatched. Germline lookup yields CDR1 SEHNR and CDR2 FQNEAQ (reference sequence). The CDR3: CASSLQGSSTEAFF. The DNA of the CDR3 is TGTGCCAGCAGTTTACAGGGGTCGAGCACTGAAGCTTTCTTT.

The chain combines TRBV28 with TRBJ2-7, with TRBD2 matching 8 bases. This CDR3 comprises 14 residues. The J segment lost 2 bases and the V segment lost 5 bases, leaving 5 bases of the junction unmatched. Germline CDR1 and CDR2: MDHEN and SYDVKM. The CDR3 DNA follows: TGTGCCAGCAGTGGCAGCGGGAGAGCCTACGAGCAGTACTTC. Encoded protein: CASSGSGRAYEQYF. Full variable domain (missing parts from reference TRBV28 and TRBJ2-7): DVKVTQSSRYLVKRTGEKVFLECVQDMDHENMFWYRQDPGLGLRLIYFSYDVKMKEKGDIPEGYSVSREKKERFSLILESASTNQTSMYLCASSGSGRAYEQYFGPGTRLTVT.

The V call is TRBV9, the J call TRBJ1-1; D may be TRBD1 (5 bases). CDR3 length: 14 amino acids. Germline-derived CDR1 and CDR2 are SGDLS and YYNGEE. Trimming left V 2 bases short and J 4 bases short, with 12 bases between. Here the CDR3 reads CASSVGRRGTEAFF. For the CDR3, the DNA is TGTGCCAGCAGCGTCGGTAGGAGGGGCACTGAAGCTTTCTTT.

The V and J genes are TRBV30 and TRBJ2-5; TRBD2 might be the D (7 bases). Germline V lookup: CDR1 GTSNPN, CDR2 SVGIG (reference sequence). This CDR3 region has 14 residues. Trimming shortened V by 4 bases and J by 6 bases, and 18 bases separated the two germline ends. The CDR3 spells CAWTLRRGGQTQYF. The CDR3 bases are TGTGCCTGGACTCTAAGGAGGGGGGGGCAGACCCAGTACTTC.

The chain combines TRBV4-1 with TRBJ1-5, with 7 bases that match TRBD1. The CDR3 covers 14 residues. J was trimmed by 7 bases and V by 3 bases; bases with no gene match: 6. The germline V gene encodes CDR1 MGHRA and CDR2 YSYEKL. For the CDR3, the DNA is TGCGCCAGCAGCCAGACAGGGTCGGGACAGCCCCAGCATTTT. Translation: CASSQTGSGQPQHF.

V and J are TRBV5-6 and TRBJ2-5; maybe TRBD1 (6 bases). Between the trimmed V and J ends, which lost 7 bases and 4 bases, there was a span of 8 bases. Germline V gene data show CDR1 as SGHDT and CDR2 as YYEEEE. This CDR3 is 11 amino acids long. CDR3 residues: CASGQLETQYF. In nucleotides, the CDR3 is TGTGCCAGCGGACAGTTAGAGACCCAGTACTTC.

The V and J genes are TRBV29-1 and TRBJ1-2; 7 bases map to TRBD1. Germline CDR1 and CDR2: SQVTM and ANQGSEA. The CDR3 consists of 11 residues. J was trimmed by 8 bases and V by 6 bases; bases with no gene match: 6. The CDR3 here is CSVPGGGGYTF. The DNA of the CDR3 is TGCAGCGTCCCAGGGGGAGGAGGCTACACCTTC.